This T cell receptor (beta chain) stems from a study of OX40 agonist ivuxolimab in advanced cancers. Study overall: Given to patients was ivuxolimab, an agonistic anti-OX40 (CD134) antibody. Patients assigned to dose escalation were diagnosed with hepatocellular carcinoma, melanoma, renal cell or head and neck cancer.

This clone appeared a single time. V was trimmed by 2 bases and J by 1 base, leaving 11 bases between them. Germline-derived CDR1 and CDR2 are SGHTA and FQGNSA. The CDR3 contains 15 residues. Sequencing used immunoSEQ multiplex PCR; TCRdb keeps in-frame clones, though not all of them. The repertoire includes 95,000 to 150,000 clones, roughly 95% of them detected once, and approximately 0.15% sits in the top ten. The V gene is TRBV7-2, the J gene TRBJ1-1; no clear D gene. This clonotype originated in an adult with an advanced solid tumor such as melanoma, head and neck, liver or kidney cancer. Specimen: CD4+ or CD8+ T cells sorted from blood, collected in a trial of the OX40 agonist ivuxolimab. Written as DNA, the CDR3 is TGTGCCAGCAGCTTATGGCAGGCGTCGAACACTGAAGCTTTCTTT. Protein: CASSLWQASNTEAFF. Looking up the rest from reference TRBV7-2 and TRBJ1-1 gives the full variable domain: GAGVSQSPSNKVTEKGKDVELRCDPISGHTALYWYRQSLGQGLEFLIYFQGNSAPDKSGLPSDRFSAERTGGSVSTLTIQRTQQEDSAVYLCASSLWQASNTEAFFGQGTRLTVV.